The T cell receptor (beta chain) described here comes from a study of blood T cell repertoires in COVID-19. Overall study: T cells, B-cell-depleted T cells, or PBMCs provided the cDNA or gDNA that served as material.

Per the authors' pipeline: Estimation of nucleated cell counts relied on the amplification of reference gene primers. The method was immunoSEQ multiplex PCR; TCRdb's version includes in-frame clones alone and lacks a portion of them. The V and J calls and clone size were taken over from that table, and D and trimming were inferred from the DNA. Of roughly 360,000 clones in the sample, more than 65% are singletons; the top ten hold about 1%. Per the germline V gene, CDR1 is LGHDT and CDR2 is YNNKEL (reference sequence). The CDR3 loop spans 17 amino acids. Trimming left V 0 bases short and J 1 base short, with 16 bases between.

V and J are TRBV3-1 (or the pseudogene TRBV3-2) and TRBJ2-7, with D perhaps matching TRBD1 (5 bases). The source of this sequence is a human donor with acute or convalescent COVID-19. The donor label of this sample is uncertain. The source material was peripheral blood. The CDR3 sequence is CASSQDQETGASYEQYF. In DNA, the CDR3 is TGTGCCAGCAGCCAAGATCAAGAAACAGGAGCTTCCTACGAGCAGTACTTC.